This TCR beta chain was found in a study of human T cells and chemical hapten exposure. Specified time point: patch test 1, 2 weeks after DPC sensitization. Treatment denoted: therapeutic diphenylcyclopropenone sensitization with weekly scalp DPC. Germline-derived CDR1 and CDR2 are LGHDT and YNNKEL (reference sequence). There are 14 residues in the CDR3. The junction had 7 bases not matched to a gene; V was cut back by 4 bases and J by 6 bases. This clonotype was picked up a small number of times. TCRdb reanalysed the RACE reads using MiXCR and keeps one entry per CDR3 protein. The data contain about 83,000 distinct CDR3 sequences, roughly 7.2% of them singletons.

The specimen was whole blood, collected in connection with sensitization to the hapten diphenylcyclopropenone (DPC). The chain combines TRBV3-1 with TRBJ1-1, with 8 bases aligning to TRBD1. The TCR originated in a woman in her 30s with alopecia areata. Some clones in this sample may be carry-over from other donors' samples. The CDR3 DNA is TGTGCCAGCAGCCTGGCCGGGACAGGAGCTGAAGCTTTCTTT. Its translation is CASSLAGTGAEAFF.